This TCR beta chain was observed in a study of regulatory T cells in long-lasting Graves disease. Findings and limits, study-wide: Gene preferences differed: TRBV28, TRBJ1-2, TRBJ2-5 in persistent cases. Shared public clonotypes totalled some 2,500 in persistent patients, compared with 966 in new patients.

In its sample, this clonotype was seen many times. Its specificity is unknown. Regarding time point: newly diagnosed GD, antithyroid drugs for less than 3 months. RNA from PBMCs was the source of the TCR library. The CDR3 loop spans 13 amino acids. CDR1 and CDR2 from the germline V gene are SQVTM and ANQGSEA. Trimming took 7 bases from V and 5 from J; bases not matched to a gene: 8. The TCR beta library used iRepertoire HTBI primers with Arm-PCR amplification of CDR3. From the multiplex PCR reads, TCRdb called clonotypes with MiXCR, one entry per CDR3 protein. This table holds more than 300,000 distinct CDR3 sequences, 15% to 19% found once.

This TCR came from a female donor with Graves disease. The chain employs TRBV29-1 and TRBJ2-5; 9 bases agree with TRBD1. Sequencing was performed on peripheral blood mononuclear cells (PBMCs), taken at new diagnosis, from a patient treated with antithyroid drugs. The CDR3 DNA is TGCAGCGGTCGGGACAGGGAGCGGGAGACCCAGTACTTC. As protein: CSGRDRERETQYF.